Below, 10 T cell receptor beta chains from the same sample are listed, as sequenced in a study of cytomegalovirus exposure and HLA in healthy donors. PCR employed 60 Vbeta and 13 Jbeta primers. Clones were read by immunoSEQ multiplex PCR, and TCRdb kept only the in-frame ones, dropping some. The sample gives 130,000 to 150,000 clones, approximately 77% of which show up once; 4% to 6% is in the top ten. The sequencing sample was made of PBMCs. These receptor sequences come from a woman aged 45-65 years in good health and CMV-seronegative.

The CDR3 DNA reads TGTGCCAGCAGTCGACAGGGGTACACTGAAGCTTTCTTT. Encoded protein: CASSRQGYTEAFF. The V call is TRBV6-6, the J call TRBJ1-1; TRBD1 aligns across 8 bases. In germline, CDR1 is MNHNY, CDR2 SVGAGI (reference sequence). The CDR3 consists of 13 residues. V lost 5 bases, J lost 3 bases, and 2 bases stayed unmatched.

The gene calls are TRBV9 and TRBJ1-6; TRBD1 matches 10 bases. Germline CDR1 is SGDLS and CDR2 is YYNGEE. The ends lost 3 bases at V and 10 bases at J; junction bases unmatched: 7. This CDR3 comprises 15 residues. The CDR3 reads CASSAAGQGSSPLHF. The CDR3, as DNA: TGTGCCAGCAGCGCCGCGGGACAGGGGTCATCACCCCTCCACTTT. The entire variable domain, with the rest obtained from reference TRBV9 and TRBJ1-6, is as follows: DSGVTQTPKHLITATGQRVTLRCSPRSGDLSVYWYQQSLDQGLQFLIQYYNGEERAKGNILERFSAQQFPDLHSELNLSSLELGDSALYFCASSAAGQGSSPLHFGNGTRLTVT.

The chain is built from TRBV5-5 and TRBJ1-1, with 7 bases that match TRBD1. Germline loops: CDR1 SGHKS, CDR2 YYEKEE (reference sequence). CDR3 size: 13 residues. The V gene end was trimmed by 0 bases and the J gene end by 8 bases; junction bases not matched to a gene: 4. As DNA, the CDR3 is TGTGCCAGCAGCTTGGGATCGGACAGGGAAGCTTTCTTT. Its protein product is CASSLGSDREAFF.

The chain recombines TRBV6-4 with TRBJ2-1; 8 nucleotides match TRBD1. V shed 0 bases, J shed 4 bases, and the junction held 5 bases outside the gene matches. Germline CDR1 is MRHNA and CDR2 is SNTAGT. The CDR3 consists of 16 residues. This CDR3 is CASSDSLTGDYNEQFF. The DNA of the CDR3 is TGTGCCAGCAGTGACTCCCTGACAGGGGATTACAATGAGCAGTTCTTC.

This clone was detected only a few times. The chain has TRBV11-2 and TRBJ1-2; TRBD1 matches 11 bases. The CDR3 consists of 14 residues. Germline V lookup: CDR1 SGHAT, CDR2 FQNNGV. V shed 4 bases, J shed 3 bases, and the junction held 1 base outside the gene matches. DNA of the CDR3: TGTGCCAGCAGCTCGGGACAGGGGGACTATGGCTACACCTTC. Residues: CASSSGQGDYGYTF. The whole variable domain, filled in from reference TRBV11-2 and TRBJ1-2, reads EAGVAQSPRYKIIEKRQSVAFWCNPISGHATLYWYQQILGQGPKLLIQFQNNGVVDDSQLPKDRFSAERLKGVDSTLKIQPAKLEDSAVYLCASSSGQGDYGYTFGSGTRLTVV.

The rearrangement links TRBV9 to TRBJ1-6; D is unclear. The CDR3 runs to 18 residues. With 3 bases removed from V and 2 bases from J, the gap between germline ends came to 18 bases. Germline V gene sequence: CDR1 SGDLS, CDR2 YYNGEE. CDR3 in DNA: TGTGCCAGCAGCGGTGGGAGAGAGATTAGCGCCTATAATTCACCCCTCCACTTT. This encodes CASSGGREISAYNSPLHF.

The chain combines TRBV27 with TRBJ1-5; D not certain. This CDR3 has 12 residues. The germline V gene encodes CDR1 MNHEY and CDR2 SMNVEV (reference sequence). With 6 bases removed from V and 4 bases from J, the gap between germline ends came to 7 bases. CDR3 in amino acids: CASRGGNQPQHF. For the CDR3, the DNA is TGTGCCAGCAGGGGAGGGAATCAGCCCCAGCATTTT.

The chain is built from TRBV6-5 and TRBJ2-7; no clear D. The CDR3 runs 14 residues. Trimming took 0 bases from V and 5 from J, leaving 11 bases between them. In germline, CDR1 is MNHEY, CDR2 SVGAGI. CDR3 sequence (DNA): TGTGCCAGCAGTTACTCGGAGAACTCTCACGAGCAGTACTTC. The encoded protein is CASSYSENSHEQYF.

This clone is a singleton in its sample. This chain uses TRBV4-3 with TRBJ1-2, with D unresolved. Trimming pared 1 base from V and 9 bases from J, leaving 21 bases between. CDR1 and CDR2 (germline): LGHNA, YSLEER. There are 16 residues in the CDR3. The CDR3 DNA follows: TGCGCCAGCAGCCAAGGGGTAGCGGTCAGGTCTTTAAGCTACACCTTC. It codes for CASSQGVAVRSLSYTF.

The V gene is TRBV6-6, the J gene TRBJ2-1; 7 positions agree with TRBD1. The V gene end was trimmed by 0 bases and the J gene end by 10 bases; junction bases not matched to a gene: 6. Germline V gene sequence: CDR1 MNHNY, CDR2 SVGAGI (reference sequence). The CDR3 extends over 14 amino acids. The CDR3 DNA sequence: TGTGCCAGCAGTTACTCGATTGGGACAGAGGAGCAGTTCTTC. Translation gives CASSYSIGTEEQFF.